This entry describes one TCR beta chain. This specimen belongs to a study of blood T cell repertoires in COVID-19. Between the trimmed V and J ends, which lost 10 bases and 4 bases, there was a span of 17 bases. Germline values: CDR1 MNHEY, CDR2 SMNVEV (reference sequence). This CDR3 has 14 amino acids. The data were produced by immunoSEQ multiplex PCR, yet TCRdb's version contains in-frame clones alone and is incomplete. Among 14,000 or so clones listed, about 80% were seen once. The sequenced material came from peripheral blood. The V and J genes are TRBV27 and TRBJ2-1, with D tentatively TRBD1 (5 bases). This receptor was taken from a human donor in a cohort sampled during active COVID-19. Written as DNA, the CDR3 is TGTGCCATCGCAGAGGTGGGGCAGTACAATGAGCAGTTCTTC. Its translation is CAIAEVGQYNEQFF.